A single sample gave rise to the 16 T cell receptor beta chains below, sequenced in a study of blood T cell repertoires in COVID-19. Sequencing used immunoSEQ multiplex PCR; TCRdb keeps in-frame clones, though not all of them. The sample lists around 300,000 clones, over 80% occurring once. Sequenced material: PBMCs or T cells enriched from blood (not recorded which). The receptors shown here come from a man aged 25-45 years who had recovered from COVID-19.

The V and J genes are TRBV5-1 and TRBJ1-4; D perhaps matches TRBD1 (5 bases). CDR1 SGHRS and CDR2 YFSETQ come from the germline V gene. This CDR3 contains 15 residues. V gave up 4 bases and J gave up 7 bases, with 17 bases separating them. CDR3 amino acids: CASSIAGIESEKLFF. The CDR3 DNA reads as TGCGCCAGCAGCATAGCAGGGATTGAAAGTGAAAAACTGTTTTTT.

The CDR3 region has the DNA TGTGCCAGCCATTCGCCGGGGACAGGGACAGATACGCAGTATTTT. Translated, it gives CASHSPGTGTDTQYF. The chain links TRBV6-5 to TRBJ2-3, with TRBD1 matching 9 bases. The V and J ends lost 8 bases and 3 bases, in that order; junction bases with no gene match: 9. Germline-derived CDR1 and CDR2 are MNHEY and SVGAGI. This CDR3 is built from 15 residues.

The J gene is TRBJ2-1, the V gene TRBV19, with a weak D call TRBD1 (6 bases). The germline V gene has CDR1 LNHDA and CDR2 SQIVND (reference sequence). CDR3 length equals 17 residues. V lost 1 base, J lost 7 bases, and 20 bases lay in between. CDR3 in DNA: TGTGCCAGTAGTATAGGGTCCCAGGGGATAAAGAGGAATGAGCAGTTCTTC. Amino acids: CASSIGSQGIKRNEQFF.

The chain joins TRBV10-3 to TRBJ2-5; TRBD1 is a possible D gene (6 bases). Trimming pared 3 bases from V and 1 base from J, leaving 9 bases between. Germline values: CDR1 ENHRY, CDR2 SYGVKD. This CDR3 region has 14 residues. CDR3 sequence reads: CAISEGTLQETQYF. The CDR3, as DNA: TGTGCCATCAGTGAAGGGACACTCCAAGAGACCCAGTACTTC.

The genes are TRBV28 and TRBJ1-6; no reliable D call. This CDR3 has 12 residues. The V gene's germline CDR1 is MDHEN and CDR2 SYDVKM. The V end was cut by 9 bases, the J end by 7 bases, with 10 bases between. CDR3 loop: CASRDHNSPLHF. CDR3 DNA sequence: TGTGCCAGTCGGGATCACAATTCACCCCTCCACTTT.

This clone was recorded once. The V gene is TRBV7-8, the J gene TRBJ2-5, with D perhaps TRBD2 (5 bases). V was trimmed by 3 bases and J by 4 bases, leaving 12 bases between them. This CDR3 is 14 amino acids long. CDR1 is SGHVS and CDR2 is FQNEAQ in the germline V gene. The CDR3: CASSLVIRGETQYF. Here the CDR3 DNA reads TGTGCCAGCAGCTTGGTTATCCGGGGAGAGACCCAGTACTTC.

The J gene is TRBJ2-7, the V gene TRBV5-4; D is perhaps TRBD1 (6 bases). CDR1 is SGHNT, CDR2 YYREEE, per germline (reference sequence). The V and J ends lost 1 base and 6 bases respectively, with 11 bases between them. This CDR3 contains 13 residues. In DNA form, the CDR3 reads TGTGCCAGCAGCTTGCCAGGGGCGATCGAGCAGTACTTC. This gives the protein CASSLPGAIEQYF.

The chain uses TRBV10-3 and TRBJ1-4; TRBD1 aligns across 7 bases. CDR3 length equals 14 residues. Germline V CDR1 and CDR2: ENHRY, SYGVKD. V was pared by 4 bases and J by 6 bases, with 5 bases of the junction left unmatched. In nucleotides, the CDR3 is TGTGCCATCAGTGGATCAGGGGGTTATGAAAAACTGTTTTTT. It specifies CAISGSGGYEKLFF.

On this clone itself: Distinct nucleotide sequences in the sample also encode this CDR3. The rearrangement uses TRBV28 and TRBJ1-2; weak D call: TRBD1 (6 bases). Trimming shortened V by 5 bases and J by 0 bases, and 13 bases separated the two germline ends. Germline CDR1 is MDHEN and CDR2 is SYDVKM. The CDR3 length is 15 residues. The CDR3: CASSPRWTANYGYTF. As DNA, the CDR3 is TGTGCCAGCAGTCCTCGATGGACAGCTAACTATGGCTACACCTTC.

V gene TRBV4-2 combines with J gene TRBJ2-3; the match to TRBD1 covers 8 bases. Per germline, CDR1 LGHNA and CDR2 YNFKEQ. J gave up 3 bases and V 1 base, and 3 bases lay outside the gene matches. CDR3 length: 15 amino acids. The CDR3 sequence: CASSQAGGRTDTQYF. In nucleotides, the CDR3 is TGTGCCAGCAGCCAAGCAGGGGGCAGGACAGATACGCAGTATTTT.

The chain employs TRBV5-6 and TRBJ2-2, with 12 bases matching TRBD2. The CDR3 contains 17 residues. V shed 4 bases and J 3 bases; nucleotides not matched to a gene: 7. Germline CDR1 is SGHDT and CDR2 is YYEEEE. CDR3 bases: TGTGCCAGCAGCATAGGACTAGCGGGGTTATACACCGGGGAGCTGTTTTTT. It yields the protein CASSIGLAGLYTGELFF.

The gene calls are TRBV15 and TRBJ2-3; tentatively, D is TRBD1 (7 bases). The CDR3 has 15 residues. V lost 0 bases, J lost 1 base, and 8 bases lay in between. Germline V gene data show CDR1 as LNHNV and CDR2 as YYDKDF (reference sequence). The CDR3 coding sequence is TGTGCCACCAGCAGAGACAGGGGGGGCACAGATACGCAGTATTTT. It is translated as CATSRDRGGTDTQYF.

This rearrangement joins TRBV28 to TRBJ2-1, with 7 bases matching TRBD2. The ends lost 5 bases at V and 2 bases at J; junction bases unmatched: 6. The CDR3 runs 15 residues. Germline V CDR1 and CDR2: MDHEN, SYDVKM. For the CDR3, the DNA is TGTGCCAGCAGTCAACCGGGACTACCCTACAATGAGCAGTTCTTC. Its translation: CASSQPGLPYNEQFF.

The J gene is TRBJ2-1, the V gene TRBV11-3, with 9 bases lining up with TRBD1. Germline V gene sequence: CDR1 SGHNT, CDR2 YENEEA. There are 16 residues in the CDR3. Unmatched junction bases numbered 14, after V lost 5 bases and J lost 9 bases. The CDR3 DNA reads TGTGCCAGCAGCGGCTTTCCGGGACAGGGAAGGGGTGAGCAGTTCTTC. Protein: CASSGFPGQGRGEQFF.

This chain joins TRBV12-5 and TRBJ2-3, with a tentative D call TRBD1 (6 bases). This CDR3 spans 17 amino acids. The germline V gene encodes CDR1 LGHNT and CDR2 FRNRAP. The V end lost 1 base, the J end lost 1 base, and 15 bases lay between the germline ends. CDR3 sequence: CASGLASRDIRTDTQYF. In DNA, the CDR3 is TGTGCTAGTGGTTTGGCATCCCGGGACATACGCACAGATACGCAGTATTTT.

The CDR3 loop reads CASSYVGAANSPLHF. The CDR3 DNA follows: TGTGCCAGCAGTTACGTGGGGGCGGCGAATTCACCCCTCCACTTT. V gene TRBV6-5 combines with J gene TRBJ1-6; perhaps TRBD1 as D (6 bases). This CDR3 is built from 15 residues. V was shortened by 2 bases and J by 7 bases, with 12 bases between the two germline ends. In germline, CDR1 is MNHEY, CDR2 SVGAGI.